These 30 T cell receptor beta chains were sequenced from one sample in a study of neurological immune-mediated disorders. TCRdb fed the 5' RACE reads into MiXCR, producing one record per CDR3 protein. The sample includes 50,000 to 55,000 distinct CDR3 sequences, 10% of them seen just once. The sample comprised PBMCs. The receptors originated from a man aged 65 to 85 with HTLV-1-associated myelopathy (HAM/TSP).

This clonotype was seen at least ten times. V usage is TRBV15 and J usage is TRBJ2-1, with D possibly TRBD2 on 6 matching bases. The V end was cut by 0 bases, the J end by 6 bases, with 15 bases between. The length of the CDR3 is 16 residues. Germline lookup yields CDR1 LNHNV and CDR2 YYDKDF (reference sequence). CDR3 DNA: TGTGCCACCAGCAGAGATTTGACCGGGGGTCGCAATGAGCAGTTCTTC. It specifies CATSRDLTGGRNEQFF.

This clonotype came up many times. This chain connects TRBV6-2 or TRBV6-3 to TRBJ2-2, with 10 bases matching TRBD2. CDR3 length: 15 amino acids. Unmatched junction bases numbered 7, after V lost 7 bases and J lost 5 bases. Germline V gene lookup returns CDR1 MNHEY and CDR2 SVGEGT. CDR3 DNA sequence: TGTGCCAGCAAACAACTAGCGGGGTTGACCGGGGAGCTGTTTTTT. This translates into CASKQLAGLTGELFF.

The V gene is TRBV10-3, the J gene TRBJ2-5; D gene ambiguous. Deletions cut 0 bases from V and 3 bases from J, with 14 bases between. The CDR3 has 16 residues. Germline V gene sequence: CDR1 ENHRY, CDR2 SYGVKD. Written as DNA, the CDR3 is TGTGCCATCAGTGAGTCGTCTACCTTTTTTAAAGAGACCCAGTACTTC. Amino acid sequence: CAISESSTFFKETQYF.

This clonotype was counted at least ten times. The V gene is TRBV20-1, the J gene TRBJ2-7; TRBD1 matches 10 bases. Per the germline V gene, CDR1 is DFQATT and CDR2 is SNEGSKA (reference sequence). The CDR3 spans 13 residues. V dropped 6 bases and J dropped 4; count of bases not matched to a gene: 6. The DNA of the CDR3 is TGCAGTGCCAACCCGGGACAGGGGTACGAGCAGTACTTC. This codes for CSANPGQGYEQYF.

The chain carries TRBV2 and TRBJ2-1; 8 bases are shared with TRBD1. V lost 7 bases, J lost 6 bases, and 11 bases stayed unmatched. The CDR3 extends over 15 amino acids. In germline, CDR1 is SNHLY, CDR2 FYNNEI. DNA for the CDR3: TGTGCCAGCATCCTTAGACCTCAGGGGGCCAATGAGCAGTTCTTC. As protein: CASILRPQGANEQFF.

In its sample, this clonotype was seen many times. V is TRBV5-6 and J is TRBJ1-5, with TRBD1 matching 9 bases. Looked up from germline, CDR1 is SGHDT and CDR2 is YYEEEE. Trimming removed 3 bases from V and 5 bases from J; junction bases left unmatched: 3. The CDR3 runs to 14 residues. The CDR3 spells CASSSRDRDQPQHF. In DNA, the CDR3 is TGTGCCAGCAGCTCCAGGGACAGGGATCAGCCCCAGCATTTT.

This clonotype was seen repeatedly, ten times or more. V gene TRBV7-6 combines with J gene TRBJ2-2, with a possible D match to TRBD2 (6 bases). Germline V gene sequence: CDR1 SGHVS, CDR2 FNYEAQ. The CDR3 runs to 16 residues. Trimming took off 5 bases at V and 1 base at J, with 14 bases between the two ends. The CDR3 bases are TGTGCCAGCAGCAGCATAAGGCGGGAGAACACCGGGGAGCTGTTTTTT. Its translation is CASSSIRRENTGELFF. Using reference TRBV7-6 and TRBJ2-2 for the parts outside the CDR3, the full variable domain is GAGVSQSPRYKVTKRGQDVALRCDPISGHVSLYWYRQALGQGPEFLTYFNYEAQQDKSGLPNDRFSAERPEGSISTLTIQRTEQRDSAMYRCASSSIRRENTGELFFGEGSRLTVL.

V and J are TRBV6-6 and TRBJ2-1, with 12 bases matching TRBD2. Germline CDR1 MNHNY, CDR2 SVGAGI (reference sequence). This CDR3 spans 14 amino acids. With 7 bases clipped from V and 5 bases from J, the junction kept 3 bases outside the gene matches. This CDR3 is CASNTSGRNNEQFF. The CDR3 DNA follows: TGTGCCAGCAATACTAGCGGGAGGAACAATGAGCAGTTCTTC.

This clonotype was observed many times. The V gene is TRBV6-2 or TRBV6-3, the J gene TRBJ2-3; 9 bases fit TRBD2. J lost 4 bases, V lost 8 bases, and 7 bases had no gene match. This CDR3 region has 14 residues. Germline V gives CDR1 MNHEY, CDR2 SVGEGT. Here the CDR3 reads CASLSSGVSDTQYF. The CDR3, as DNA: TGTGCCAGCTTATCTAGCGGGGTATCAGATACGCAGTATTTT.

As for this clonotype: This sequence may be a read error, since a much larger clone differs from it by one base. V gene TRBV29-1 combines with J gene TRBJ1-3; D remains ambiguous. Germline values: CDR1 SQVTM, CDR2 ANQGSEA. The CDR3 spans 11 residues. The CDR3 protein is CSVRTGNTICF. In nucleotides, the CDR3 is TGCAGCGTTAGAACCGGAAACACCATATGTTTT.

There are many counts of this clonotype. This chain connects TRBV20-1 to TRBJ2-6, with D uncertain. The CDR3 totals 14 residues. CDR1 DFQATT and CDR2 SNEGSKA come from the germline V gene (reference sequence). The V end was cut by 3 bases, the J end by 1 base, with 7 bases between. In DNA form, the CDR3 reads TGCAGTGCTAGGGGCGGATCTGGGGCCAACGTCCTGACTTTC. Its protein product is CSARGGSGANVLTF.

By share, this clonotype counts as medium-sized (0.01 to 0.1%). The V gene is TRBV7-9, the J gene TRBJ2-2; possibly TRBD2 for D (5 bases). The germline V and J ends were trimmed by 1 base and 0 bases, with 9 bases remaining between them. In germline, CDR1 is SEHNR, CDR2 FQNEAQ (reference sequence). CDR3 length equals 16 residues. CDR3 DNA sequence: TGTGCCAGCAGCTTAGTAGTCGGGACGAACACCGGGGAGCTGTTTTTT. Amino acids: CASSLVVGTNTGELFF.

This clonotype was counted at least ten times. The rearrangement joins TRBV15 to TRBJ2-7; D unclear. CDR1 LNHNV and CDR2 YYDKDF come from the germline V gene (reference sequence). The CDR3 totals 15 residues. V lost 3 bases and J lost 2, with 14 bases in between. The CDR3 nucleotides are TGTGCCACCAGCAGGGACCAGAGAAGGACCTACGAGCAGTACTTC. Translation: CATSRDQRRTYEQYF.

Remarks on this clonotype: A junction end diverges from the germline sequence, so it may reflect a read error. This chain uses TRBV18 with TRBJ1-5; 10 bases are shared with TRBD1. CDR3 length: 15 amino acids. Germline V CDR1 and CDR2: KGHSH, LQKENI. CDR3: CVSSRFGTGDQPQHF. The CDR3 DNA reads TGTGTCAGCTCACGTTTTGGGACAGGGGATCAGCCCCAGCATTTT. The full variable domain, in which reference TRBV18 and TRBJ1-5 provide the parts outside the CDR3, is NAGVMQNPRHLVRRRGQEARLRCSPMKGHSHVYWYRQLPEEGLKFMVYLQKENIIDESGMPKERFSAEFPKEGPSILRIQQVVRGDSAAYFCVSSRFGTGDQPQHFGDGTRLSIL.

At least ten counts were recorded for this clonotype. CDR3 loop: CASGNPETQYF. The CDR3 bases are TGCGCCAGCGGTAATCCGGAGACCCAGTACTTC. The chain combines TRBV5-1 with TRBJ2-5; D not certain. Germline V gene data show CDR1 as SGHRS and CDR2 as YFSETQ. The CDR3 contains 11 residues. Trimming cost V 7 bases and J 5 bases, with 9 bases left between them.

This clonotype was picked up many times. The J gene is TRBJ1-5, the V gene TRBV12-3 or TRBV12-4; no definite D call. Trimming removed 7 bases at V and 2 bases at J, with 12 bases between. This CDR3 has 14 residues. In nucleotides, the CDR3 is TGTGCCAGCAAGGAGGGAGTAGGCAATCAGCCCCAGCATTTT. Amino acids: CASKEGVGNQPQHF.

The chain employs TRBV7-9 and TRBJ1-1; D not certain. Deletions cut 5 bases from V and 4 bases from J, with 17 bases between. The CDR3 extends over 15 amino acids. Germline values: CDR1 SEHNR, CDR2 FQNEAQ (reference sequence). CDR3 in amino acids: CASSLGSSGSTEAFF. The CDR3 coding sequence is TGTGCCAGCAGCCTCGGGTCCTCGGGGTCCACTGAAGCTTTCTTT.

This clonotype was found many times. The V call is TRBV5-1, the J call TRBJ2-3, with 11 bases identical to TRBD2. V was clipped by 4 bases and J by 7 bases; unmatched bases: 11. Per germline, CDR1 SGHRS and CDR2 YFSETQ. The length of the CDR3 is 16 residues. CDR3 sequence: CASSRELAGEGNTQYF. The CDR3, as DNA: TGCGCCAGCAGCCGCGAACTAGCGGGGGAAGGAAATACGCAGTATTTT. Complete variable domain (other parts from reference TRBV5-1 and TRBJ2-3): KAGVTQTPRYLIKTRGQQVTLSCSPISGHRSVSWYQQTPGQGLQFLFEYFSETQRNKGNFPGRFSGRQFSNSRSEMNVSTLELGDSALYLCASSRELAGEGNTQYFGPGTRLTVL.

Regarding this clonotype: This may be a read error: a much more frequent sequence differs by one nucleotide. The genes are TRBV7-2 and TRBJ2-7; D not certain. The closer fit of TRBJ2-1 to the DNA end suggests the J call may be wrong. The V gene's germline CDR1 is SGHTA and CDR2 FQGNSA. The CDR3 is 16 residues long. CDR3 DNA sequence: TGTGCCAGCAGCCGAGAAGCCTTGTTTAGCTCCTACGAGCAGTTCTTC. Translated: CASSREALFSSYEQFF.

This clonotype showed up many times. The V and J genes are TRBV12-3 or TRBV12-4 and TRBJ2-7; 7 bases match TRBD1. V trimming: 6 bases; J trimming: 4 bases; junction bases outside the gene matches: 6. This CDR3 comprises 13 residues. CDR3 in amino acids: CASRGQNEYEQYF. In nucleotides, the CDR3 is TGTGCCAGCAGGGGACAGAATGAGTACGAGCAGTACTTC.

This clonotype appeared many times. Written as DNA, the CDR3 is TGCAGTGCTAAAGCGGGAGATAATGAGCAGTTCTTC. Protein: CSAKAGDNEQFF. The rearrangement links TRBV20-1 to TRBJ2-1; 8 positions match TRBD2. There are 12 residues in the CDR3. Trimming at V came to 4 bases and at J to 7 bases, leaving 3 bases not matched to a gene. Per the germline V gene, CDR1 is DFQATT and CDR2 is SNEGSKA (reference sequence).

The table lists this clonotype with many counts. The rearrangement links TRBV29-1 to TRBJ2-3; D may correspond to TRBD1 or TRBD2 (6 bases each). The CDR3 is 14 amino acids. Deletions cut 7 bases from V and 3 bases from J, with 17 bases between. The germline V gene has CDR1 SQVTM and CDR2 ANQGSEA. CDR3 in DNA: TGCAGCGGGCAAACTAGGAGGGGGACAGATACGCAGTATTTT. It translates to CSGQTRRGTDTQYF.

The chain employs TRBV20-1 and TRBJ1-4; TRBD1 is a possible D gene (6 bases). This CDR3 has 14 residues. Germline V gene data show CDR1 as DFQATT and CDR2 as SNEGSKA (reference sequence). V shed 1 base and J shed 5 bases, with 11 bases lying between them. The CDR3, as DNA: TGCAGTGCTAGAGTGGGGGCAGGGAATGAAAAACTGTTTTTT. This codes for CSARVGAGNEKLFF.

This clonotype was recorded at least ten times. The CDR3 is CASSSQGGVNEKLFF. DNA of the CDR3: TGTGCCAGCAGCTCTCAGGGTGGAGTTAATGAAAAACTGTTTTTT. The chain carries TRBV12-3 or TRBV12-4 and TRBJ1-4; TRBD1 is a possible D gene (5 bases). CDR3 length: 15 residues. Trimming shortened V by 6 bases and J by 4 bases, and 15 bases separated the two germline ends.

At least ten counts were recorded for this clonotype. J is TRBJ2-7 and V is TRBV2; D possibly corresponds to TRBD2 (6 bases). The germline CDR1 and CDR2 sequences are SNHLY and FYNNEI. With 11 bases removed from V and 2 bases from J, the gap between germline ends came to 13 bases. The CDR3 spans 12 residues. The CDR3 bases are TGTGCCTGCGGGACTCAAGCCTACGAGCAGTACTTC. Encoded protein: CACGTQAYEQYF.

This clonotype was seen many times. Here the CDR3 reads CASSPGGLAHNNEQFF. DNA for the CDR3: TGTGCCAGCAGCCCTGGGGGGCTAGCGCATAACAATGAGCAGTTCTTC. The rearrangement joins TRBV7-6 to TRBJ2-1; D might be TRBD1 or TRBD2, each matching 6 bases. The germline V and J ends were trimmed by 5 bases and 5 bases, with 19 bases remaining between them. CDR1 is SGHVS and CDR2 is FNYEAQ in the germline V gene. The CDR3 has 16 amino acids. The variable domain in full, completed from reference TRBV7-6 and TRBJ2-1, reads GAGVSQSPRYKVTKRGQDVALRCDPISGHVSLYWYRQALGQGPEFLTYFNYEAQQDKSGLPNDRFSAERPEGSISTLTIQRTEQRDSAMYRCASSPGGLAHNNEQFFGPGTRLTVL.

This clonotype was counted at least ten times. The rearrangement joins TRBV27 to TRBJ2-2, with D possibly being TRBD1 (6 bases). Germline V gene sequence: CDR1 MNHEY, CDR2 SMNVEV (reference sequence). The CDR3 sequence is 16 residues long. V was cut by 2 bases and J by 2 bases, with 12 bases left in between. CDR3 DNA: TGTGCCAGCAGTTTAAGGAGCAGGGGCAACACCGGGGAGCTGTTTTTT. This translates into CASSLRSRGNTGELFF.

This clonotype was seen at least ten times. V gene TRBV4-3 combines with J gene TRBJ1-6; 7 positions agree with TRBD1. The CDR3 runs 15 residues. Trimming cost V 5 bases and J 7 bases; bases outside gene matches: 8. The germline gives CDR1 LGHNA, CDR2 YSLEER. The chain's CDR3 is CASSATRDSNSPLHF. CDR3 sequence (DNA): TGCGCCAGCAGCGCTACCCGGGACAGCAATTCACCCCTCCACTTT.

This clonotype occurred many times. This chain joins TRBV3-1 and TRBJ2-3; 10 positions match TRBD1. In germline, CDR1 is LGHDT, CDR2 YNNKEL (reference sequence). The CDR3 sequence is 13 residues long. V lost 8 bases and J lost 6; bases outside the gene matches: 5. CDR3 in amino acids: CASRDRGSDTQYF. CDR3 nucleotide sequence: TGTGCCAGCCGGGACAGGGGATCGGATACGCAGTATTTT.

This clonotype was observed many times. This rearrangement joins TRBV28 to TRBJ2-3; the D gene is possibly TRBD2 (5 bases). The CDR3 is 14 residues long. Trimming cost V 6 bases and J 2 bases, with 12 bases left between them. Per germline, CDR1 MDHEN and CDR2 SYDVKM. The CDR3 spells CASRRGLNTDTQYF. In DNA form, the CDR3 reads TGTGCCAGCAGACGGGGTTTAAACACAGATACGCAGTATTTT.